These 15 T cell receptor beta chains were all obtained from the same sample, sequenced in a study of blood T cell repertoires in COVID-19. Here immunoSEQ multiplex PCR was the method, and the copy in TCRdb shows in-frame clones only, minus some. The table includes approximately 190,000 clones, about four fifths detected once. Sequenced input: peripheral blood. These receptors originate from a woman aged 55-70 years with COVID-19, enrolled during active disease.

This clone has only one observation. The rearrangement links TRBV28 to TRBJ2-7; 11 nucleotides align to TRBD2. This CDR3 has 14 residues. V lost 2 bases, J lost 3 bases, and 0 bases stayed unmatched. Germline CDR1 is MDHEN and CDR2 is SYDVKM. The CDR3 protein is CASSLLAGGYEQYF. CDR3 coding DNA: TGTGCCAGCAGTTTACTAGCGGGGGGCTACGAGCAGTACTTC. The full variable domain, in which reference TRBV28 and TRBJ2-7 provide the parts outside the CDR3, is DVKVTQSSRYLVKRTGEKVFLECVQDMDHENMFWYRQDPGLGLRLIYFSYDVKMKEKGDIPEGYSVSREKKERFSLILESASTNQTSMYLCASSLLAGGYEQYFGPGTRLTVT.

The chain is built from TRBV7-2 and TRBJ2-3; 12 bases are a match to TRBD2. The CDR3 length is 17 residues. CDR1 is SGHTA and CDR2 is FQGNSA in the germline V gene. Germline trimming cut 2 bases from V and 4 bases from J; bases unmatched to any gene: 7. The CDR3 region has the DNA TGTGCCAGCAGCTTACTAACTAGCGGGAGGAGCCCAGATACGCAGTATTTT. Protein: CASSLLTSGRSPDTQYF. The complete variable domain, with remaining parts taken from reference TRBV7-2 and TRBJ2-3, reads GAGVSQSPSNKVTEKGKDVELRCDPISGHTALYWYRQSLGQGLEFLIYFQGNSAPDKSGLPSDRFSAERTGGSVSTLTIQRTQQEDSAVYLCASSLLTSGRSPDTQYFGPGTRLTVL.

The chain has TRBV11-2 and TRBJ1-3, with D possibly being TRBD1 (6 bases). CDR1 and CDR2 from the germline V gene are SGHAT and FQNNGV. V gave up 1 base and J gave up 0 bases, with 13 bases separating them. The CDR3 totals 17 residues. The CDR3 region has the DNA TGTGCCAGCAGCTTAGCCCACAGGGTGAACTCTGGAAACACCATATATTTT. This sequence encodes CASSLAHRVNSGNTIYF.

The chain combines TRBV10-3 with TRBJ2-5; 7 bases align to TRBD1. Germline V CDR1 and CDR2: ENHRY, SYGVKD. V lost 2 bases and J lost 0; bases outside the gene matches: 6. CDR3 size: 16 residues. The CDR3 protein is CAISETSGTDQETQYF. The DNA for the CDR3 is TGTGCCATCAGTGAGACCTCGGGGACAGACCAAGAGACCCAGTACTTC.

The CDR3 loop is CASSEQGGPTTGELFF. The CDR3 DNA is TGCGCCAGCAGCGAACAGGGCGGGCCGACCACCGGGGAGCTGTTTTTT. V is TRBV10-1 and J is TRBJ2-2; D may be TRBD1 (6 bases). Trimming stripped 6 bases from V and 4 bases from J, with 18 bases between. This CDR3 contains 16 residues. The germline CDR1 and CDR2 sequences are WNHNN and SYGVQD (reference sequence).

The chain couples TRBV25-1 to TRBJ2-5, with no clear D. From germline, CDR1 is MGHDK and CDR2 SYGVNS. The CDR3 is 15 residues long. V lost 3 bases, J lost 5 bases, and 16 bases lay in between. For the CDR3, the DNA is TGTGCCAGCAGTGACTTCGGTGGTCCTTTTGAGACCCAGTACTTC. Translation: CASSDFGGPFETQYF.

This chain links TRBV2 with TRBJ2-2, with D unclear. The CDR3 loop spans 12 amino acids. The V end was cut by 7 bases, the J end by 1 base, with 4 bases between. Germline V gene sequence: CDR1 SNHLY, CDR2 FYNNEI. CDR3 sequence: CASNMNTGELFF. The CDR3 DNA is TGTGCCAGCAATATGAACACCGGGGAGCTGTTTTTT.

Only one count was recorded for this clone. The chain carries TRBV6-2 or TRBV6-3 and TRBJ1-2; 9 nucleotides align to TRBD1. With 6 bases clipped from V and 8 bases from J, the junction kept 10 bases outside the gene matches. The CDR3 is made up of 14 amino acids. Per the germline V gene, CDR1 is MNHEY and CDR2 is SVGEGT. DNA of the CDR3: TGTGCCAGCAGCCGTACAGGGGGCCTCGAGGGCTACACCTTC. Amino acids: CASSRTGGLEGYTF.

The chain joins TRBV19 to TRBJ2-1, with 11 nucleotides matching TRBD1. The CDR3 covers 13 residues. Trimming at V came to 8 bases and at J to 11 bases, leaving 8 bases not matched to a gene. Per germline, CDR1 LNHDA and CDR2 SQIVND (reference sequence). The CDR3 spells CASQGQGVLKQFF. The CDR3 nucleotides are TGTGCCAGTCAGGGACAGGGGGTCTTGAAGCAGTTCTTC.

The chain has TRBV7-3 and TRBJ2-5, with 9 bases aligning to TRBD1. The length of the CDR3 is 15 residues. Germline V lookup: CDR1 SGHTA, CDR2 FQGTGA. V lost 5 bases to trimming and J lost 5 bases; unmatched junction nucleotides: 9. CDR3 DNA sequence: TGTGCCAGCAGCCCACAGGGGGCTAGGACGGAGACCCAGTACTTC. Its protein product is CASSPQGARTETQYF. Full variable domain (outside the CDR3, taken from reference TRBV7-3 and TRBJ2-5): GAGVSQTPSNKVTEKGKYVELRCDPISGHTALYWYRQSLGQGPEFLIYFQGTGAADDSGLPNDRFFAVRPEGSVSTLKIQRTERGDSAVYLCASSPQGARTETQYFGPGTRLLVL.

This rearrangement joins TRBV3-1 (or the pseudogene TRBV3-2) to TRBJ2-2; 10 bases are a match to TRBD2. The trim removed 4 bases at V and 6 bases at J, leaving 5 bases unmatched. This CDR3 spans 15 amino acids. Per germline, CDR1 LGHDT and CDR2 YNNKEL (reference sequence). The CDR3 region is CASSRLAGAPGELFF. CDR3 nucleotide sequence: TGTGCCAGCAGCCGCCTAGCGGGGGCCCCCGGGGAGCTGTTTTTT.

This sequence joins TRBV12-3 or TRBV12-4 and TRBJ1-2; weak D call: TRBD1 (5 bases). Trimming took off 6 bases at V and 0 bases at J, with 8 bases between the two ends. The CDR3 spans 13 residues. CDR3 in DNA: TGTGCCAGCAGGCCAGGGACTAACTATGGCTACACCTTC. The encoded protein is CASRPGTNYGYTF.

This sequence joins TRBV2 and TRBJ2-2, with D maybe TRBD1 (6 bases). V was shortened by 5 bases and J by 5 bases, with 9 bases between the two germline ends. The germline V gene encodes CDR1 SNHLY and CDR2 FYNNEI. This CDR3 contains 13 residues. The CDR3 nucleotides read TGTGCCAGCAGTAGACAGGAGACCGGGGAGCTGTTTTTT. It encodes CASSRQETGELFF.

The rearrangement joins TRBV12-1 to TRBJ1-5; TRBD1, the table's D call, was not compared with the DNA. TRBV12-1 represents a pseudogene. The CDR3 contains 14 residues. The CDR3 sequence is CASSPGTANQPQHF. CDR3 coding DNA: TGTGCCAGCAGCCCGGGGACAGCCAATCAGCCCCAGCATTTT.

The chain combines TRBV11-2 with TRBJ1-3; the D is unclear. The CDR3 has 13 residues. Germline assignment: CDR1 SGHAT and CDR2 FQNNGV. Trimming took off 6 bases at V and 0 bases at J, with 6 bases between the two ends. The CDR3 DNA reads as TGTGCCAGCAGGGGGAGCTCTGGAAACACCATATATTTT. Amino acids: CASRGSSGNTIYF.